The 14 T cell receptor beta chains reported below all come from one sample, sequenced in a study of tumor and adjacent non-tumor tissue in lung cancer. No cell sorting was done before RNA was extracted from the tissue. Three rounds of nested PCR, following a modified ARM-PCR protocol, produced the TCRbeta library. TCRdb reprocessed the multiplex PCR reads via MiXCR and lists one record per CDR3 protein. The data contain tens of thousands of distinct CDR3 sequences, about 72% of them singletons. What was sequenced was lung tumor tissue. Receptors originate from a man in his sixties with non-small cell lung cancer.

The chain employs TRBV29-1 and TRBJ1-1; TRBD1 matches 8 bases. This CDR3 has 14 amino acids. V gave up 5 bases and J gave up 3 bases; unmatched junction bases: 8. Germline CDR1 reads SQVTM; CDR2 reads ANQGSEA. The CDR3 protein is CSVITGGRYTEAFF. CDR3 DNA: TGCAGCGTTATCACAGGGGGTAGGTACACTGAAGCTTTCTTT.

As concerns this clonotype: The junction does not match germline at one end; this may be a read error. The chain recombines TRBV6-6 with TRBJ2-1; the D gene is possibly TRBD1 (5 bases). Germline assignment: CDR1 MNHNY and CDR2 SVGAGI (reference sequence). The CDR3 is 13 amino acids. This chain's CDR3 is CASSYGHYNKQFF. CDR3 DNA: TGTGCCAGCAGTTACGGACATTACAATAAGCAGTTCTTC.

The gene calls are TRBV6-2 or TRBV6-3 and TRBJ2-1; 10 bases fit TRBD2. Unmatched junction bases numbered 7, after V lost 5 bases and J lost 6 bases. The CDR3 length is 15 residues. Germline CDR1 is MNHEY and CDR2 is SVGEGT. The CDR3 here is CASSTTSGGANEQFF. The CDR3 DNA reads as TGTGCCAGCAGTACCACAAGCGGGGGGGCCAATGAGCAGTTCTTC.

Comment on this clonotype: It may be a read error: a sequence one base away is much more abundant. The V call is TRBV14, the J call TRBJ2-2; a weak D match, TRBD2 (5 bases). This CDR3 has 13 amino acids. Looked up from germline, CDR1 is SGHDN and CDR2 is FVKESK. The CDR3 nucleotides read TGTCCCAGCAGCCAAGGACGAGGGGGGGAGCTGTTTTTT. It is translated as CPSSQGRGGELFF.

The table lists this clonotype with a count of one. A clone one base away is much larger, so this may be a read error. The V gene is TRBV12-3 or TRBV12-4, the J gene TRBJ2-7, with unresolved D. The CDR3 totals 13 residues. V was pared by 5 bases and J by 3 bases, with 11 bases between. CDR3 loop: CASSSSYFYEQYF. The CDR3 nucleotides read TGTGCCAGCAGTAGCAGCTACTTCTACGAGCAGTACTTC.

On this clonotype: Just one base apart from a much larger clone, this may be a read error. This rearrangement joins TRBV30 to TRBJ1-5, with D perhaps TRBD1 (5 bases). Germline loops: CDR1 GTSNPN, CDR2 SVGIG (reference sequence). CDR3 length equals 15 residues. The CDR3 loop is CAWSVGDVSNQSQHF. The CDR3 DNA reads TGTGCCTGGAGTGTTGGGGACGTTAGCAATCAGTCCCAGCATTTT. The whole variable domain, remainder taken from reference TRBV30 and TRBJ1-5, is SQTIHQWPATLVQPVGSPLSLECTVEGTSNPNLYWYRQAAGRGLQLLFYSVGIGQISSEVPQNLSASRPQDRQFILSSKKLLLSDSGFYLCAWSVGDVSNQSQHFGDGTRLSIL.

For this clonotype: This may stem from a read error, because a much larger clone lies one nucleotide away. The genes are TRBV7-8 and TRBJ2-1; 7 nucleotides agree with TRBD2. This CDR3 is 17 amino acids long. Trimming removed 6 bases from V and 7 bases from J; junction bases left unmatched: 18. Germline assignment: CDR1 SGHVS and CDR2 FQNEAQ. As DNA, the CDR3 is TGTGCCAGCAGGCCCCGCCTCGGGGGGAGGGCCTTTAATGAGCAGTTCTTC. As protein: CASRPRLGGRAFNEQFF.

Points on this clonotype: The CDR3 ends on some other residue instead of the conserved phenylalanine or tryptophan, so this is likely a read error. The CDR3 protein is CVSSHRDSGYTL. The CDR3, as DNA: TGTGTCAGCAGCCACCGGGACAGCGGCTACACCCTC. V is TRBV13 and J is TRBJ1-2, with 7 bases lining up with TRBD1. This CDR3 comprises 12 residues. Germline CDR1 and CDR2: PRHDT and FYEKMQ (reference sequence).

Regarding this clonotype: The junction differs from germline at one of its ends, possibly a read error. The rearrangement links TRBV11-3 to TRBJ2-1, with TRBD2 matching 9 bases. This CDR3 has 18 residues. The V gene's germline CDR1 is SGHNT and CDR2 YENEEA. CDR3 sequence reads: CASTLDLLAGEFYNKQFF. In nucleotides, the CDR3 is TGTGCCAGCACCTTAGATTTACTAGCGGGTGAGTTCTACAATAAGCAGTTCTTC.

This clonotype was seen just once. The V gene is TRBV30, the J gene TRBJ1-5; D may be TRBD1 (5 bases). V was clipped by 2 bases and J by 0 bases, with 11 bases between them. The germline V gene has CDR1 GTSNPN and CDR2 SVGIG (reference sequence). The CDR3 has 15 residues. The CDR3 here is CAWSSDRDSNQPQHF. The CDR3 DNA is TGTGCCTGGAGTTCTGACAGAGATAGCAATCAGCCCCAGCATTTT.

Worth noting for this clonotype: This may arise from a read error, as a much more abundant clone is one base away. V is TRBV7-8 and J is TRBJ2-1, with 8 bases aligning to TRBD2. CDR1 and CDR2 (germline): SGHVS, FQNEAQ. The CDR3 is 15 residues long. V shed 2 bases, J shed 8 bases, and the junction held 8 bases outside the gene matches. CDR3: CASSLSGGGSDEQFF. DNA for the CDR3: TGTGCCAGCAGCTTATCGGGCGGGGGGTCGGATGAGCAGTTCTTC.

This clonotype was seen at least ten times. The rearrangement uses TRBV5-5 and TRBJ2-2; weak D call: TRBD1 (6 bases). The CDR3 totals 14 residues. V lost 9 bases to trimming and J lost 3 bases, with 15 bases between them. Germline CDR1 is SGHKS and CDR2 is YYEKEE (reference sequence). Here the CDR3 DNA reads TGTGCCACCTACTCAGGGGCGGACACCGGGGAGCTGTTTTTT. Translation: CATYSGADTGELFF.

The table lists this clonotype with a count of one. A junction end diverges from the germline sequence, so it may reflect a read error. The gene calls are TRBV6-6 and TRBJ2-3; tentative D call: TRBD2 (6 bases). CDR1 and CDR2 (germline): MNHNY, SVGAGI (reference sequence). The length of the CDR3 is 17 residues. The CDR3 here is CDSSYGEDSFYTDTRYF. As DNA, the CDR3 is TGTGACAGCAGTTACGGGGAGGATAGTTTCTACACAGATACGCGGTATTTT.

This clonotype was counted many times. For the CDR3, the DNA is TGTGCCAGCAGCCAAGGAGGGAGTATGGAGACCCAGTACTTC. It encodes CASSQGGSMETQYF. The chain recombines TRBV4-2 with TRBJ2-5, with D possibly being TRBD2 (5 bases). Trimming stripped 1 base from V and 5 bases from J, with 11 bases between. Germline CDR1 LGHNA, CDR2 YNFKEQ. This CDR3 region has 14 residues.